This section outlines one TCR beta chain sequence together with its context. Measured with immunoSEQ multiplex PCR; TCRdb has only the in-frame clones, and not every one. The sample consists of 150,000 to 200,000 clones, roughly 90% of them appearing once. V was clipped by 3 bases and J by 0 bases, with 8 bases between them. There are 14 residues in the CDR3. Germline CDR1 is LGHDT and CDR2 is YNNKEL (reference sequence). These data originate in a study of T cell responses to AZD1222 COVID-19 vaccine. The clonotype was recovered from an adult who received the AZD1222 COVID-19 vaccine. This specimen consisted of peripheral blood, obtained 28 days after the second AZD1222 dose. The rearrangement uses TRBV3-1 (or the pseudogene TRBV3-2) and TRBJ1-1; possibly TRBD1 for D (6 bases). Here the CDR3 reads CASSQGAMNTEAFF. Here the CDR3 DNA reads TGTGCCAGCAGCCAGGGGGCCATGAACACTGAAGCTTTCTTT.